The clone carrying this T cell receptor (beta chain) was detected many times. Its cognate antigen is unknown. TCR beta VDJ and CDR3 were profiled, and genomic DNA was the template. TCRdb reprocessed the reads via MiXCR and lists one record per CDR3 protein. The table has around 170,000 distinct CDR3 sequences, 55% to 80% seen once. The V gene lost 5 bases and the J gene lost 1 base, with 11 bases spanning the gap. This CDR3 contains 14 residues. Germline CDR1 is LNHDA and CDR2 is SQIVND (reference sequence). The data were taken from a study of CD8+CD57+ T cells in acquired aplastic anemia. The study, taken as a whole, reports: Between patients and controls, approximately 29 CD8+ CDR3 sequences were found in common.

V gene TRBV19 combines with J gene TRBJ1-2; D is undetermined. The specimen sequenced was sorted CD4+, CD8+, or CD8+CD57+ T cells (not recorded which) from PBMCs. The source of this sequence is a human donor in good health. The chain's CDR3 is CASSEDRLNYGYTF. The CDR3 DNA reads TGTGCCAGTAGTGAGGATCGTCTTAACTATGGCTACACCTTC.